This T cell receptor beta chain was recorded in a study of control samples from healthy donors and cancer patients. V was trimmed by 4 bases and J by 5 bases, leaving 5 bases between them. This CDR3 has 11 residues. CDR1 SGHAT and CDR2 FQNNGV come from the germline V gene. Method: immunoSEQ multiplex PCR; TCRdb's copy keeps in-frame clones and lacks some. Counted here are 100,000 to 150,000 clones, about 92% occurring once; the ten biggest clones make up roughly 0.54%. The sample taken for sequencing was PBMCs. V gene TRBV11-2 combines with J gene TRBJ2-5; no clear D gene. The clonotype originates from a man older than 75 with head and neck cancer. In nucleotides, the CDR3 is TGTGCCAGCAGCTCGAGGGAGACCCAGTACTTC. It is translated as CASSSRETQYF.